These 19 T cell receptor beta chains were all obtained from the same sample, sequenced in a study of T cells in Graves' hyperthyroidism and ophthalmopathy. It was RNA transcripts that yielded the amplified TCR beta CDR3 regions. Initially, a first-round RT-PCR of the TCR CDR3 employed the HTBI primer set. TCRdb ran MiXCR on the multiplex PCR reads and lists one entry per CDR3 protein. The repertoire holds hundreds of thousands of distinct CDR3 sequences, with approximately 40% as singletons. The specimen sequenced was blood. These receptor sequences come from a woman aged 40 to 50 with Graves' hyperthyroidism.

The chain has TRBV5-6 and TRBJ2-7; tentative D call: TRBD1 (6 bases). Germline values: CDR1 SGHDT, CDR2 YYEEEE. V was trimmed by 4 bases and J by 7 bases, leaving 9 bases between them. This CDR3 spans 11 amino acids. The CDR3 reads CASSGTLEQYF. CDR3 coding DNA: TGTGCCAGCAGCGGGACATTGGAGCAGTACTTC.

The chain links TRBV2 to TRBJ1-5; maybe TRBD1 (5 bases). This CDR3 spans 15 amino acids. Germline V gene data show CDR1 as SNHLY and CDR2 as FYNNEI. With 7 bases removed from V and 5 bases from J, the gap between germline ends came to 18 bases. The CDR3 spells CASIPLPGLHQPQHF. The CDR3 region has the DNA TGTGCCAGCATTCCACTCCCAGGGCTTCATCAGCCCCAGCATTTT.

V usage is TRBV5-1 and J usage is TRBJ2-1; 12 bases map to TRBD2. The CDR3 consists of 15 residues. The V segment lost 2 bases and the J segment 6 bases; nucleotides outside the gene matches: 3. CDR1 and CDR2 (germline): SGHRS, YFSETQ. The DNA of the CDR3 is TGCGCCAGCAGCTTAGGACTAGCGGGGATCAATGAGCAGTTCTTC. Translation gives CASSLGLAGINEQFF.

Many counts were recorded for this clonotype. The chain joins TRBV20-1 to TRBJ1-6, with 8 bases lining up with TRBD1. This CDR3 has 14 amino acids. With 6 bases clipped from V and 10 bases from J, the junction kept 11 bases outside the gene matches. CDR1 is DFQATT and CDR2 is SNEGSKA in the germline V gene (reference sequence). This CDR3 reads CSAPGQGLDSPLHF. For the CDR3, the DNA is TGCAGTGCCCCCGGACAGGGATTGGACTCACCCCTCCACTTT.

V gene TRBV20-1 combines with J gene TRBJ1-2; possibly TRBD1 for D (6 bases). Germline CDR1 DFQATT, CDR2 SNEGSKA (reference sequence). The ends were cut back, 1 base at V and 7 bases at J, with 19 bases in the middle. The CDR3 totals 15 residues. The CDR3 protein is CSARGLWGGASGYTF. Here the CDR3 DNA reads TGCAGTGCTAGAGGTCTTTGGGGGGGCGCGAGTGGCTACACCTTC.

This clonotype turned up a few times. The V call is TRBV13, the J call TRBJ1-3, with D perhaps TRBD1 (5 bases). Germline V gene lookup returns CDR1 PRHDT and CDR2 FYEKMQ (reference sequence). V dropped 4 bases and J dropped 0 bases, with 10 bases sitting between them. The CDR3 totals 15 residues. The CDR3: CASSSRGPSGNTIYF. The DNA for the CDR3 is TGTGCCAGCAGCTCCCGGGGCCCCTCTGGAAACACCATATATTTT.

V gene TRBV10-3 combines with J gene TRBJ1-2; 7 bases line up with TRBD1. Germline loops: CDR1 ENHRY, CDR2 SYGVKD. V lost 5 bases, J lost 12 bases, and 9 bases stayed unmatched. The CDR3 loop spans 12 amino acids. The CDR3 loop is CAISLTGAGNTF. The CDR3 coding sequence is TGTGCCATCAGTCTCACAGGGGCTGGAAACACCTTC.

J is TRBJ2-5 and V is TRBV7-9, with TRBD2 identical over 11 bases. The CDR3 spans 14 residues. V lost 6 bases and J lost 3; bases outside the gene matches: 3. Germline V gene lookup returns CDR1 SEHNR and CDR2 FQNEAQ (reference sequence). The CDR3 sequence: CASRRLAGKETQYF. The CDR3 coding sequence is TGTGCCAGCAGACGACTAGCGGGGAAAGAGACCCAGTACTTC.

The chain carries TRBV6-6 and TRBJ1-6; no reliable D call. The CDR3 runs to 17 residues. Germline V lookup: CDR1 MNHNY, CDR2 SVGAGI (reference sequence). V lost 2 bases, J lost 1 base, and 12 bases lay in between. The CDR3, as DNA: TGTGCCAGCAGTTACGCGGGGAAATGGTCCTATAATTCACCCCTCCACTTT. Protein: CASSYAGKWSYNSPLHF.

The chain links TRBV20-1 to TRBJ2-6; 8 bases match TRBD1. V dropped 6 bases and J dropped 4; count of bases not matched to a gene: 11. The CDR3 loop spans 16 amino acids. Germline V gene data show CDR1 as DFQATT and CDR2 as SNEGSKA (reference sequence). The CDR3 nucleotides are TGCAGTGCGAGTCCGATACAGGGGGAAGGGGCCAACGTCCTGACTTTC. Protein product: CSASPIQGEGANVLTF.

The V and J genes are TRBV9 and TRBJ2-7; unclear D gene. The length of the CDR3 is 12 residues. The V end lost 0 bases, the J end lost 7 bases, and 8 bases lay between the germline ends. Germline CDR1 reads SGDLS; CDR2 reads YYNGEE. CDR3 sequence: CASSVDVNEQYF. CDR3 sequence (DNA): TGTGCCAGCAGCGTAGACGTCAATGAGCAGTACTTC.

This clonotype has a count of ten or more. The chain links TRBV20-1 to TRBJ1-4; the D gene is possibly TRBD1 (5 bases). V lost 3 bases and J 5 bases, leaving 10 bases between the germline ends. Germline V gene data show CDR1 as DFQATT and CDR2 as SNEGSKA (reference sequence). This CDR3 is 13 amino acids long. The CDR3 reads CSASGGANEKLFF. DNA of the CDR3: TGCAGTGCTAGTGGAGGGGCGAATGAAAAACTGTTTTTT.

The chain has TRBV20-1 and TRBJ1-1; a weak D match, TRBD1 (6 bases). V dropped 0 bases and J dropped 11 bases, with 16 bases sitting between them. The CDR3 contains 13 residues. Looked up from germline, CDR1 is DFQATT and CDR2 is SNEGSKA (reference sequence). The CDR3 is CSARDLRGAWAFF. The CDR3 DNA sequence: TGCAGTGCTAGAGATCTCCGGGGGGCTTGGGCTTTCTTT.

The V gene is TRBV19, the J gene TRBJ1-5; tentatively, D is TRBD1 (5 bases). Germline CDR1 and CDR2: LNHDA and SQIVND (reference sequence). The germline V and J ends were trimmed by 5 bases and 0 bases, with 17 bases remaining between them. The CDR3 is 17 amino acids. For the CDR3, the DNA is TGTGCCAGTAGTCGCCTTGGGACGGGAGATAGCAATCAGCCCCAGCATTTT. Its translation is CASSRLGTGDSNQPQHF.

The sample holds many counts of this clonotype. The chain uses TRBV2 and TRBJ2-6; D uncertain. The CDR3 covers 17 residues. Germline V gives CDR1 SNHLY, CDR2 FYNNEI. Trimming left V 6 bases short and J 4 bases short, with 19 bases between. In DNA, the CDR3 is TGTGCCAGCAGAACCAGGATACCCTTACCAGGGGCCAACGTCCTGACTTTC. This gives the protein CASRTRIPLPGANVLTF.

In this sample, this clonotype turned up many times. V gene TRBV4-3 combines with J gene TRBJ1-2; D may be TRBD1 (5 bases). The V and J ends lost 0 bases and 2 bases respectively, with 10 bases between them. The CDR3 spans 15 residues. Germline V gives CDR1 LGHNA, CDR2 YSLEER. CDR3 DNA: TGCGCCAGCAGCCAAGAGCCAGGGCGAAACTATGGCTACACCTTC. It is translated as CASSQEPGRNYGYTF.

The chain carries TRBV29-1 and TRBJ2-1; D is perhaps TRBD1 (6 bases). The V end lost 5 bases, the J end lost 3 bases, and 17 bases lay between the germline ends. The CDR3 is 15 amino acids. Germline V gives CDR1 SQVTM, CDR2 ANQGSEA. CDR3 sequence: CSVKVQGNNYNEQFF. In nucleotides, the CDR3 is TGCAGCGTTAAAGTACAGGGAAATAACTACAATGAGCAGTTCTTC.

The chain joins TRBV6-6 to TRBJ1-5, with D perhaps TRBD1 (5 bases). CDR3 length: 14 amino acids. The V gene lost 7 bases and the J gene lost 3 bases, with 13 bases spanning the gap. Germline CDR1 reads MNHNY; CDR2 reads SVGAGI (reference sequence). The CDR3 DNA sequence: TGTGCCAGCAATTCGCGGGACCTCAATCAGCCCCAGCATTTT. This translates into CASNSRDLNQPQHF.

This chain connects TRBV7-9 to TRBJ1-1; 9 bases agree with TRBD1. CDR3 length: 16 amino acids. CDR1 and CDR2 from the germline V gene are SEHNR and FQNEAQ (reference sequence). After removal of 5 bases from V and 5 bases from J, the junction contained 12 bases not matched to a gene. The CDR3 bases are TGTGCCAGCAGCGTTGATGGTGGGACAGGGTCGACTGAAGCTTTCTTT. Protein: CASSVDGGTGSTEAFF.